This TCR beta chain was sequenced for a study of radiation and T cells in renal cell carcinoma. General study points: Top tumor clonotypes rose in blood 2 weeks post-radiation, then contracted. Pretreatment tumor biopsies were lacking, so baseline clonotypes are unknown.

CDR3 length: 15 amino acids. Looked up from germline, CDR1 is MNHEY and CDR2 is SVGAGI. Trimming shortened V by 7 bases and J by 4 bases, and 14 bases separated the two germline ends. In the case of this clone: The antigen is unknown.

Time point meaning: blood 4 weeks post-SBRT, at nephrectomy. This sample's treatment: 15 Gy SBRT to primary tumor, nephrectomy 4 weeks later. Nephrectomy followed 15 Gy stereotactic body radiation by 4 weeks. Produced via immunoSEQ multiplex PCR; TCRdb's table is partial and in-frame only. The data show 150,000 to 200,000 clones, 88% seen once. The J gene is TRBJ1-6, the V gene TRBV6-5, with D unresolved. The source was blood, collected from a patient whose treatment included radiotherapy and nephrectomy. The clonotype originates from a woman between 50 and 59 years old with renal cell carcinoma. The CDR3, as DNA: TGTGCCAGCACTCCCGGGCCAGCTTATAATTCACCCCTCCACTTT. Translated: CASTPGPAYNSPLHF.